These T cell receptor beta chains were read from a single sample in a study of TIL therapy for anti-PD-1-resistant metastatic lung cancer. Profiled with immunoSEQ multiplex PCR; TCRdb holds only in-frame clones, not every one. The table lists about 6,400 clones, 60% to 80% of them singletons, with around 5.7% in the top ten. Here the sequenced sample was tumor tissue, taken at baseline. The source of these receptors is a person aged 25-80 years with non-small cell lung cancer. Both conserved end residues are part of each CDR3.

v_call,j_call,cdr3_aa
TRBV4-3,TRBJ1-3,CASSHSGEARGGNTIYF
TRBV7-3,TRBJ2-1,CASRPPGGIEQFF
TRBV5-6,TRBJ2-5,CASSSPVTGTTKETQYF
TRBV29-1,TRBJ2-5,CSVGGETQYF
TRBV30,TRBJ2-1,CARSVREQQFF
TRBV29-1,TRBJ2-2,CSARRGGGTGELFF
TRBV9,TRBJ2-3,CASSVERGPDTQYF
TRBV6-2/TRBV6-3,TRBJ2-7,CASSYPSGASGDEQYF
TRBV11-2,TRBJ2-1,CASSLGVGGNEQFF
TRBV7-2,TRBJ1-5,CASSSVYSNQPQHF